The clone carrying this T cell receptor (beta chain) turned up a few times. The PCR employed 60 Vbeta primers together with 13 Jbeta primers. The assay was immunoSEQ multiplex PCR, and TCRdb's table has in-frame clones only and misses some. The top ten hold roughly 1.9% of the sample, which has about 140,000 clones, around two thirds seen once. This sample is drawn from a study of cytomegalovirus exposure and HLA in healthy donors. The specimen was PBMCs. The clonotype comes from a male donor in good health and CMV-seronegative.

The CDR3 bases are TGTGCCAGCAGACGGACAGGGATTGTTCAGCCCCAGCATTTT. Protein sequence: CASRRTGIVQPQHF. This chain links TRBV2 with TRBJ1-5, with 8 bases identical to TRBD1. Germline CDR1 reads SNHLY; CDR2 reads FYNNEI. V was pared by 6 bases and J by 6 bases, with 7 bases of the junction left unmatched. The CDR3 sequence is 14 residues long.